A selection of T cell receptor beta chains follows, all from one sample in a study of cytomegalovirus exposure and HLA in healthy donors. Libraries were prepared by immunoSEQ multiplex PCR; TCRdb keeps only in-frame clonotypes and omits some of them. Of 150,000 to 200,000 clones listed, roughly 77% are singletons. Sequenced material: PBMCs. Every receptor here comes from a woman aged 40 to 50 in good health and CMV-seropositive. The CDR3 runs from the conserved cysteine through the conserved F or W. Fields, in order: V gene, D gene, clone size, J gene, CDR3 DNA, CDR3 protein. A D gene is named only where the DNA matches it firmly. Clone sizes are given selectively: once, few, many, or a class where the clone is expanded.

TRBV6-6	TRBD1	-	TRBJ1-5	TGTGCCAGCAGTCCCTACAGGGGTGGAAGTCAGCCCCAGCATTTT	CASSPYRGGSQPQHF
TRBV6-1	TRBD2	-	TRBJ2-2	TGTGCCAGCAGTGCAGCGGGAGGCTTATCCGGGGAGCTGTTTTTT	CASSAAGGLSGELFF
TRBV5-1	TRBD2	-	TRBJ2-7	TGCGCCAGCAGCAGACTAGCGGGGGGAAACACCTACGAGCAGTACTTC	CASSRLAGGNTYEQYF
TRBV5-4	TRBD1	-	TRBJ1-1	TGTGCCAGCAGCCCTAACAGGGGGCCCGTGAACACCGAAGCTTTCTTT	CASSPNRGPVNTEAFF
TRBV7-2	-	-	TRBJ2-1	TGTGCCAGCAGCCTGGTGCTAGACGCCTACAATGAGCAGTTCTTC	CASSLVLDAYNEQFF
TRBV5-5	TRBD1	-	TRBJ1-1	TGTGCCAGCAGCTTGGGGACAGGGGGTGAAGGGGGAGCTTTCTTT	CASSLGTGGEGGAFF
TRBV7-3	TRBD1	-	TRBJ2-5	TGTGCCAGCAGCTTATTAGGGACAGTAAGCCAAGAGACCCAGTACTTC	CASSLLGTVSQETQYF
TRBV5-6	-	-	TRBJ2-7	TGTGCCAGCAGCTTGGGAAGCAGCGTTGGTGGGGGCAACGAGCAGTACTTC	CASSLGSSVGGGNEQYF
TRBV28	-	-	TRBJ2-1	TGTGCCAGCAGCAGCGGTCGCGCGGTCAATGAGCAGTTCTTC	CASSSGRAVNEQFF
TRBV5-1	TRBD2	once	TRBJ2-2	TGCGCCAGCAGCTTACCTAGCGGGAGGGCTGGGGAGCTGTTTTTT	CASSLPSGRAGELFF
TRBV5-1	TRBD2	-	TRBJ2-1	TGCGCCAGCTCCTTCGGGACTAGCAGCAATGAGCAGTTCTTC	CASSFGTSSNEQFF
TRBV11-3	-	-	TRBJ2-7	TGTGCCAGCAGCGGCAGGCACCCTTACGAGCAGTACTTC	CASSGRHPYEQYF
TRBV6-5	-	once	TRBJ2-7	TGTGCCAGCACCCTACTGGGCACCTACGAGCAGTACTTC	CASTLLGTYEQYF
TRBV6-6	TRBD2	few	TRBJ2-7	TGTGCCAGCAGCACTAGCGGAGGGCGCTACGAGCAGTACTTC	CASSTSGGRYEQYF
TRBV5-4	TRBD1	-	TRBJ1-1	TGTGCCAGCAGCTTGGATACAGGGGTCACTGAAGCTTTCTTT	CASSLDTGVTEAFF
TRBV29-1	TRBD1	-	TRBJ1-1	TGCAGCGTGGGGACAGGGGCCGGCACTGAAGCTTTCTTT	CSVGTGAGTEAFF
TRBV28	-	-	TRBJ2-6	TGTGCCAGCAGACCAACACTAACCGGGGCCAACGTCCTGACTTTC	CASRPTLTGANVLTF
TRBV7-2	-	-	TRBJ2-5	TGTGCCAGCAGTCGAATCCGAGGGTCACAAGAGACCCAGTACTTC	CASSRIRGSQETQYF
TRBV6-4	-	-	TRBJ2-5	TGTGCCAGCAGTGTTGTAAGGGGCAGCCAAGAGACCCAGTACTTC	CASSVVRGSQETQYF
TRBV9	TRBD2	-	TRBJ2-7	TGTGCCAGCAGCCCCCGGACTAGCGGGGACTACGAGCAGTACTTC	CASSPRTSGDYEQYF
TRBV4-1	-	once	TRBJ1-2	TGCGCCAGCAGCCAAGTTCCAGACAGAGCTAACTATGGCTACACCTTC	CASSQVPDRANYGYTF
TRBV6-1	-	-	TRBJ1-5	TGTGCCAGCAGTGATATAAGACAGGCGACTAGCAATCAGCCCCAGCATTTT	CASSDIRQATSNQPQHF
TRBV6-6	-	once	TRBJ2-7	TGTGCCAGCAGTTCACAAGCGGGAAGGGGGTACGAGCAGTACTTC	CASSSQAGRGYEQYF
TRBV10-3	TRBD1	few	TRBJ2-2	TGTGCCATCAGTGAGTCTGGTAGGACAGGCGTCGACACCGGGGAGCTGTTTTTT	CAISESGRTGVDTGELFF
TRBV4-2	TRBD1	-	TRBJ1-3	TGTGCCAGCAGCCAAGTTTACAGACAGGGTCTTAGCTCTGGAAACACCATATATTTT	CASSQVYRQGLSSGNTIYF
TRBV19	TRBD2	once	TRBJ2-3	TGTGCCAGTAGTATACAAAGCGGGAAGGCAGATACGCAGTATTTT	CASSIQSGKADTQYF
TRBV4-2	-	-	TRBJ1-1	TGTGCCAGCAGCCGATTTACCGGGACAAATAACGCTGAAGCTTTCTTT	CASSRFTGTNNAEAFF